Sequencing of this T cell receptor beta chain was carried out in a study of T cell responses to AZD1222 COVID-19 vaccine (dated by TCRdb to about 2021). Broadly, across the study: AZD1222 recipients whose second dose came at about 4 weeks and those whose second dose came at about 12 weeks were combined into one group, since spike-specific TCR depth and breadth did not differ between the two schedules. A total of just over 230 trial participants underwent TCR sequencing, of whom about 210 had received two doses of AZD1222 and 26 had received two doses of the MenACWY control vaccine. Trial participants were enrolled by age into 18-55, 56-69 and 70-plus year subgroups, with around 150, 28 and 57 TCR-sequenced participants respectively.

The CDR3 regions of human TCRbeta chains were analyzed by immunosequencing. In the source study's methods: Repertoire TCRs were checked for matches against a reference library of SARS-CoV-2-specific TCRs that had been generated using the MIRA antigen-specificity platform. Breadth was defined as the fraction of unique TCRs that were SARS-CoV-2-associated, and depth was defined as the fraction of total T cells that were SARS-CoV-2-associated. Using the MIRA data, each spike-specific TCR was mapped to the spike region that the TCR reacts to and placed in a CD4 or CD8 class. Log10-transformed breadth and depth values were compared by one-way ANOVA with Sidak's multiple comparisons tests. The immuneACCESS repertoire file appears here via TCRdb, limited to in-frame rearrangements. These files lack a portion of the clones; in checked studies, under half of the deficit traces to unresolved V genes, and the cause of the others is not known. V, J and clone size are taken as reported in that table, and D and trimming were inferred from the DNA itself. Present in this sample are 100,000 to 150,000 clones, 89% of which were seen just once. Of the sample, about 1.6% falls within the top ten clones.

The germline V gene supplies CDR1 MGHDK and CDR2 SYGVNS. The germline ends are 12 bases apart after V is trimmed by 5 bases and J by 2 bases. The CDR3 holds 14 amino acids from the cysteine to the phenylalanine. Solely the CDR3 DNA is kept, with 42 bases framed from the first base. With regard to this clone: This receptor's antigen is unknown. Base qualities are not at hand, and no much larger clone is one base apart.

Overall study results and their limits: Epitopes outside the regions mutated in the B.1.351 and B.1.1.7 variants were reportedly recognized by nearly half of the unique spike-specific TCRs. Conclusions about previously exposed vaccinees are limited, since just six or seven AZD1222 recipients were seropositive for SARS-CoV-2 at baseline. In the small 56-69-year group, the increase in depth fell short of significance, most likely because of low power. Vaccine-associated CD4 TCRs spanned the whole spike protein, with dominant responses in regions 160-218 and 743-854. Spike-specific TCR breadth and depth rose significantly after two AZD1222 doses compared with day 0 and with MenACWY recipients. Because no day 14 peak-response samples were available, the repertoires could be characterized only after the peak T cell response. Participants were mostly white British and included more females than males, and it was suggested by the authors that clonal diversity may have been underestimated.

What this sample's time point label stands for: baseline before first vaccination. The vaccinee samples were drawn from two UK trials, COV001 and COV002, one of which was a single-blind randomized controlled phase 2/3 trial testing AZD1222 (ChAdOx1 nCoV-19) in healthy adults. For TCRbeta chain sequencing, PBMC samples from trial participants were taken at day 0 and at day 28 after the second dose. Recombination joined TRBV25-1 with TRBJ2-5; the best D guess is TRBD2, with 5 bases matching. The material was peripheral blood, obtained on day 0 of AZD1222 vaccination. This clonotype was sampled from an adult in good health. The sequenced DNA is TGTGCCAGCAGTCGCTACGGGGTGCAAGAGACCCAGTACTTC. It is translated as CASSRYGVQETQYF. The CDR3, completed at both ends by the reference TRBV25-1 and TRBJ2-5 genes, gives the full variable domain EADIYQTPRYLVIGTGKKITLECSQTMGHDKMYWYQQDPGMELHLIHYSYGVNSTEKGDLSSESTVSRIRTEHFPLTLESARPSHTSQYLCASSRYGVQETQYFGPGTRLLVL.